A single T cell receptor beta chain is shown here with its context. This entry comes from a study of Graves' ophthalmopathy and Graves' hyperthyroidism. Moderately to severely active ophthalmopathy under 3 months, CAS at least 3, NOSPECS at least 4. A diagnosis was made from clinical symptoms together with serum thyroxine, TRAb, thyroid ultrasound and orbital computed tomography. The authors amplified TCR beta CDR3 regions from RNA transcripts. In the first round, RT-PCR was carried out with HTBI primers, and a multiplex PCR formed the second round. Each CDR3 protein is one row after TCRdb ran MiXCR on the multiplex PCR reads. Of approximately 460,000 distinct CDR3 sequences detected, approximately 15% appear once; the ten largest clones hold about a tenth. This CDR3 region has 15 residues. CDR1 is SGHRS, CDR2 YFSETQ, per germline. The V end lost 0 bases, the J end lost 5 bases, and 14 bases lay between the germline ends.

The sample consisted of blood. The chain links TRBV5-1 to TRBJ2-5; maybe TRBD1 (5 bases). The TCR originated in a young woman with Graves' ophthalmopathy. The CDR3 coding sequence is TGCGCCAGCAGCTTGGAACAGGCCCATGCGGAGACCCAGTACTTC. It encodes CASSLEQAHAETQYF.